Included here is one TCR beta chain sequence, with context. Antigen specificity is unknown. The TCR alpha and TCR beta cDNA libraries, bearing sample barcodes and UMIs, were generated by 5'RACE using constant-segment primers. TCRdb fed the 5' RACE reads into MiXCR, producing one record per CDR3 protein. There are almost 350,000 distinct CDR3 sequences in the sample; 20% occur only once, and around 20% lies in the top ten. The J segment lost 5 bases and the V segment lost 4 bases, leaving 7 bases of the junction unmatched. Germline lookup yields CDR1 SGDLS and CDR2 YYNGEE. This CDR3 has 15 residues. The data are from a study of T-cell memory formation after mild COVID-19. Regarding the study as a whole: CD4/CD8 balance held among clones contracting day 15 to 85, and later expanders leaned CD4+. Contracting clones localized mainly to CM and EM when CD4+ and mainly to EMRA when CD8+. Researchers found some responding clones in pre-infection memory, a sign that cross-reactive memory joined.

The sequence was obtained from a man aged 18 to 35 who had mild COVID-19 (a few samples of this study predate the infection). Cell type and time point are not known. Sequenced sample: PBMCs or a T cell subset sorted from them (not recorded which). This chain uses TRBV9 with TRBJ1-1; 11 bases map to TRBD1. The DNA of the CDR3 is TGTGCCAGCAGCTCACGGGACAGGGGGTATACTGAAGCTTTCTTT. It encodes CASSSRDRGYTEAFF.